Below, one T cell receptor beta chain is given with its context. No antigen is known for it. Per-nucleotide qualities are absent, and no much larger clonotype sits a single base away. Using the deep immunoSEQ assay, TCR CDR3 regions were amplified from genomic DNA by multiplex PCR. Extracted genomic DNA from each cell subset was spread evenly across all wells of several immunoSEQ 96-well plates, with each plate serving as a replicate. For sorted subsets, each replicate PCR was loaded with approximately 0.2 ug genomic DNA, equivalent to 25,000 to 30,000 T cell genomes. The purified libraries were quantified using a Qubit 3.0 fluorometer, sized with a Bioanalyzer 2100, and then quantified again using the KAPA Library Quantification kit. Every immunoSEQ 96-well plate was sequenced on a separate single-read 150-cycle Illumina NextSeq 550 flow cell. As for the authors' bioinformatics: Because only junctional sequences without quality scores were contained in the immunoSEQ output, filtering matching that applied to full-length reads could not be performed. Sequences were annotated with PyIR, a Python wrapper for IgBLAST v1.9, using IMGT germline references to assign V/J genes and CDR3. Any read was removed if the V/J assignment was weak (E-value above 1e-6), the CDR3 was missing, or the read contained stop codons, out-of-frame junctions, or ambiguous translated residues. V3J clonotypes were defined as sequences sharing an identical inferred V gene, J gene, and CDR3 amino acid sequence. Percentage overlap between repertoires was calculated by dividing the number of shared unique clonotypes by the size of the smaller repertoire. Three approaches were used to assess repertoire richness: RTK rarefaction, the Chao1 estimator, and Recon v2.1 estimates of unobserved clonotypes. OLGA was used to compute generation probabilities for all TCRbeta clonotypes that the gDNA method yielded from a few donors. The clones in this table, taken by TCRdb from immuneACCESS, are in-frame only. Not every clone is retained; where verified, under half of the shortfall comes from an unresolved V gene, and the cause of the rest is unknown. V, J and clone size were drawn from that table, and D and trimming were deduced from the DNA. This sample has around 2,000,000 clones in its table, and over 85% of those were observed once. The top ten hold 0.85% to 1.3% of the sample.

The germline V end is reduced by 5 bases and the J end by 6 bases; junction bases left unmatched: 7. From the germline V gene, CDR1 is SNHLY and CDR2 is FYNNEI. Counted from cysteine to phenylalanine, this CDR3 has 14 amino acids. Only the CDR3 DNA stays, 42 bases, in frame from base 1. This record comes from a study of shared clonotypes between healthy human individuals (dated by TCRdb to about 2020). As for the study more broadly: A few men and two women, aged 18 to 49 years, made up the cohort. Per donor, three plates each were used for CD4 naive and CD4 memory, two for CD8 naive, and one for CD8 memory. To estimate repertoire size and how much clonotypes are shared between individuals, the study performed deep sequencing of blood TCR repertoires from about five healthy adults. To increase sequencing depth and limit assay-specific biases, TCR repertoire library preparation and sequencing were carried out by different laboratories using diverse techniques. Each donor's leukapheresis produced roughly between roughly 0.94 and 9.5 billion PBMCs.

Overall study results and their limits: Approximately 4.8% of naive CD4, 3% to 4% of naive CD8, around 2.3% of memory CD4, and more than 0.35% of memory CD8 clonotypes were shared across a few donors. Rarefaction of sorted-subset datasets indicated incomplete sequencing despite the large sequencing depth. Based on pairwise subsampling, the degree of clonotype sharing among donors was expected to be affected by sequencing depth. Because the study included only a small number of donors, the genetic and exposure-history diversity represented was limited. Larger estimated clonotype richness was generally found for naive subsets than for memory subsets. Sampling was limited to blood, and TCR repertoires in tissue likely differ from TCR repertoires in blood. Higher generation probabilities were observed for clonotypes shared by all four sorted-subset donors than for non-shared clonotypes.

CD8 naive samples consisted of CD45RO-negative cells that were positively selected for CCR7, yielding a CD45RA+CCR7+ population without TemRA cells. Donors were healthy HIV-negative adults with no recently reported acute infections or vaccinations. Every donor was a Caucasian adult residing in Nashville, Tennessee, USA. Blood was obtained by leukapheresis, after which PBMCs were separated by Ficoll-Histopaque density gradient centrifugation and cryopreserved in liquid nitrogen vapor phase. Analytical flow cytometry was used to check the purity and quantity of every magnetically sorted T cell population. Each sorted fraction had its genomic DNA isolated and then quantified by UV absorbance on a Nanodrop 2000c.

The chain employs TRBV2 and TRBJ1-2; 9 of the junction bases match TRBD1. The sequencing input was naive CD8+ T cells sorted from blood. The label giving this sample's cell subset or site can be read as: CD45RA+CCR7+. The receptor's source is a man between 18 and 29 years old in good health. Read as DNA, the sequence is TGTGCCAGCAGTTCGAGACAGGGGGAGAATGGCTACACCTTC. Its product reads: CASSSRQGENGYTF.